What follows is one T cell receptor beta chain and its context. The target antigen is unknown. One end of the junction varies from germline; a read error may be responsible. Building the TCR beta libraries relied on iRepertoire HTBI primers, and CDR3 regions underwent Arm-PCR. TCRdb reprocessed the multiplex PCR reads via MiXCR and lists one record per CDR3 protein. The sample contains approximately 290,000 distinct CDR3 sequences, 20% to 25% of which appear only once. The data are from a study of regulatory T cells in long-lasting Graves disease. Time point defined: persistent/refractory GD, antithyroid drugs over 5 years with positive TRAb. With RNA extracted from PBMCs as input, the TCR library was made. General study points: Compared with new cases, persistent Graves' patients showed reduced TCR diversity.

This sequence was found in a female donor with Graves disease. Sequencing was performed on peripheral blood mononuclear cells (PBMCs), taken when the disease was refractory, from a patient treated with antithyroid drugs.

CDR3 amino acids: CSARQNAEAFF. In nucleotides, the CDR3 is TGCAGTGCCAGACAGAACGCTGAAGCTTTCTTT. The chain couples TRBV20-1 to TRBJ1-1; the D gene is possibly TRBD1 (5 bases). Germline V CDR1 and CDR2: DFQATT, SNEGSKA (reference sequence). The CDR3 extends over 11 amino acids.